Listed here are 15 T cell receptor beta chains from one sample, sequenced in a study of cytomegalovirus exposure and HLA in healthy donors. It was with 60 Vbeta and 13 Jbeta primers that the PCR ran. Profiled with immunoSEQ multiplex PCR; TCRdb holds only in-frame clones, not every one. The sample lists roughly 200,000 clones; 87% were seen once. Material: PBMCs. These TCRs come from a man between 25 and 39 years old in good health and CMV-seronegative.

The V and J genes are TRBV28 and TRBJ1-4; D is undetermined. The V gene's germline CDR1 is MDHEN and CDR2 SYDVKM. Between the trimmed V and J ends, which lost 5 bases and 10 bases, there was a span of 14 bases. CDR3 length: 13 residues. The CDR3 here is CASSLRAPGKLFF. CDR3 nucleotide sequence: TGTGCCAGCAGTCTACGCGCCCCGGGAAAACTGTTTTTT.

The V call is TRBV6-6, the J call TRBJ2-7; TRBD1 matches 7 bases. The germline CDR1 and CDR2 sequences are MNHNY and SVGAGI (reference sequence). The V segment lost 0 bases and the J segment 3 bases; nucleotides outside the gene matches: 2. The CDR3 loop spans 14 amino acids. DNA of the CDR3: TGTGCCAGCAGTTACTCGACAGGGAACTACGAGCAGTACTTC. Translated: CASSYSTGNYEQYF.

The chain links TRBV13 to TRBJ1-1; D possibly corresponds to TRBD1 (6 bases). The CDR3 consists of 14 residues. V lost 3 bases to trimming and J lost 5 bases, with 13 bases between them. Germline assignment: CDR1 PRHDT and CDR2 FYEKMQ (reference sequence). The CDR3 DNA reads as TGTGCCAGCAGCTTCTATGACAGGAGTACTGAAGCTTTCTTT. Amino acids: CASSFYDRSTEAFF. Full variable domain (missing parts from reference TRBV13 and TRBJ1-1): AAGVIQSPRHLIKEKRETATLKCYPIPRHDTVYWYQQGPGQDPQFLISFYEKMQSDKGSIPDRFSAQQFSDYHSELNMSSLELGDSALYFCASSFYDRSTEAFFGQGTRLTVV.

The chain joins TRBV25-1 to TRBJ2-3, with 8 positions matching TRBD1. The germline gives CDR1 MGHDK, CDR2 SYGVNS. The V and J ends lost 3 bases and 5 bases, in that order; junction bases with no gene match: 1. The CDR3 length is 13 residues. CDR3 bases: TGTGCCAGCAGTGACAGGGGGCAAGATACGCAGTATTTT. Protein: CASSDRGQDTQYF.

This chain connects TRBV28 to TRBJ1-1; a possible D gene is TRBD1 (5 bases). The CDR3 contains 15 residues. Looked up from germline, CDR1 is MDHEN and CDR2 is SYDVKM. Trimming took off 2 bases at V and 1 base at J, with 11 bases between the two ends. In nucleotides, the CDR3 is TGTGCCAGCAGTTTAGCGGGGGACCCGAACACTGAAGCTTTCTTT. Its protein product is CASSLAGDPNTEAFF.

V and J are TRBV18 and TRBJ2-4, with 7 nucleotides matching TRBD2. Germline lookup yields CDR1 KGHSH and CDR2 LQKENI. The V segment lost 6 bases and the J segment 3 bases; nucleotides outside the gene matches: 20. The CDR3 sequence is 19 residues long. The CDR3 region is CASSPISLREGLGKNIQYF. The CDR3 DNA is TGTGCCAGCTCGCCGATAAGCTTGAGGGAGGGCCTGGGCAAAAACATTCAGTACTTC.

V gene TRBV7-2 combines with J gene TRBJ1-5; 7 bases map to TRBD1. The V segment lost 1 base and the J segment 4 bases; nucleotides outside the gene matches: 4. The CDR3 runs to 15 residues. From germline, CDR1 is SGHTA and CDR2 FQGNSA. DNA of the CDR3: TGTGCCAGCAGCTTAGGGACAGGAGAGAATCAGCCCCAGCATTTT. Amino acid sequence: CASSLGTGENQPQHF.

The rearrangement uses TRBV5-4 and TRBJ2-1, with 9 positions matching TRBD2. The CDR3 is 13 residues long. Losses at the gene ends were 0 bases for V and 9 bases for J; bases not matched to a gene: 1. CDR1 is SGHNT, CDR2 YYREEE, per germline (reference sequence). The CDR3 nucleotides are TGTGCCAGCAGCTTGGAACTAGCGGGTGAGCAGTTCTTC. Its protein product is CASSLELAGEQFF.

This clone was recorded a few times. The J gene is TRBJ1-2, the V gene TRBV11-2, with D unresolved. V lost 0 bases and J lost 4, with 6 bases in between. This CDR3 contains 13 residues. Germline values: CDR1 SGHAT, CDR2 FQNNGV. Here the CDR3 reads CASSLDSVYGYTF. DNA for the CDR3: TGTGCCAGCAGCTTAGATAGCGTCTATGGCTACACCTTC.

V gene TRBV5-1 combines with J gene TRBJ2-2; 7 nucleotides match TRBD1. Germline V gene sequence: CDR1 SGHRS, CDR2 YFSETQ. V dropped 3 bases and J dropped 7; count of bases not matched to a gene: 9. This CDR3 contains 15 residues. DNA for the CDR3: TGCGCCAGCAGCTCCGGCACAGGGGTTGGCGGGGAGCTGTTTTTT. This codes for CASSSGTGVGGELFF.

The chain couples TRBV28 to TRBJ2-7; D gene ambiguous. Looked up from germline, CDR1 is MDHEN and CDR2 is SYDVKM. The CDR3 extends over 12 amino acids. The germline V and J ends were trimmed by 7 bases and 6 bases, with 13 bases remaining between them. The CDR3 reads CASTRPPGEQYF. CDR3 nucleotides: TGTGCCAGCACCCGACCCCCAGGCGAGCAGTACTTC. Together with reference TRBV28 and TRBJ2-7, the CDR3 gives the full variable domain: DVKVTQSSRYLVKRTGEKVFLECVQDMDHENMFWYRQDPGLGLRLIYFSYDVKMKEKGDIPEGYSVSREKKERFSLILESASTNQTSMYLCASTRPPGEQYFGPGTRLTVT.

The rearrangement links TRBV4-2 to TRBJ2-3; D is unresolved. Trimming left V 4 bases short and J 2 bases short, with 13 bases between. The germline CDR1 and CDR2 sequences are LGHNA and YNFKEQ. CDR3 length: 15 amino acids. CDR3 coding DNA: TGTGCCAGCAGCCCCGACCCCACAGACACAGATACGCAGTATTTT. This encodes CASSPDPTDTDTQYF.

The chain has TRBV4-2 and TRBJ1-2, with D possibly being TRBD1 (6 bases). The CDR3 sequence is 14 residues long. With 0 bases removed from V and 6 bases from J, the gap between germline ends came to 11 bases. CDR1 is LGHNA and CDR2 is YNFKEQ in the germline V gene. The CDR3 DNA sequence: TGTGCCAGCAGCCAAGATCCAGGGGCAAATGGCTACACCTTC. This encodes CASSQDPGANGYTF.

The J gene is TRBJ1-4, the V gene TRBV27, with TRBD1 matching over 9 bases. V was pared by 6 bases and J by 3 bases, with 8 bases of the junction left unmatched. Germline values: CDR1 MNHEY, CDR2 SMNVEV (reference sequence). This CDR3 is built from 16 residues. CDR3 bases: TGTGCCAGCAGACAACAAGGACAGGGGTCTAATGAAAAACTGTTTTTT. Translation: CASRQQGQGSNEKLFF.

The chain combines TRBV2 with TRBJ2-7; D gene uncertain. The V and J ends lost 7 bases and 4 bases respectively, with 14 bases between them. Germline CDR1 is SNHLY and CDR2 is FYNNEI. This CDR3 has 13 amino acids. The CDR3 region is CASNPTVRYEQYF. As DNA, the CDR3 is TGTGCCAGCAACCCTACAGTCCGGTACGAGCAGTACTTC.